These 19 T cell receptor beta chains came from one sample sequenced in a study of cytomegalovirus exposure and HLA in healthy donors. PCR employed 60 Vbeta and 13 Jbeta primers. Only in-frame clones appear in the TCRdb table, and some are missing; sequencing was by immunoSEQ multiplex PCR. The sample lists just over 200,000 clones, 80% to 85% seen once, with approximately 2.5% in the top ten. The sequenced sample consisted of PBMCs. Receptors originate from a woman aged 40 to 49 in good health and CMV-seronegative.

J is TRBJ1-2 and V is TRBV7-9, with 8 bases that match TRBD1. J was trimmed by 6 bases and V by 2 bases; bases with no gene match: 8. Germline CDR1 and CDR2: SEHNR and FQNEAQ (reference sequence). CDR3 length equals 15 residues. The CDR3 loop reads CASSLSDRGVDGYTF. The DNA for the CDR3 is TGTGCCAGCAGCTTAAGCGACAGGGGTGTTGATGGCTACACCTTC.

The chain combines TRBV27 with TRBJ2-7, with D maybe TRBD1 (5 bases). V was trimmed by 7 bases and J by 9 bases, leaving 28 bases between them. The CDR3 is 16 amino acids. CDR1 is MNHEY, CDR2 SMNVEV, per germline (reference sequence). CDR3 DNA sequence: TGTGCCAGCATGCCCTCGAGGTGGCAGGGAAGGTGGTGGCAGTACTTC. Encoded protein: CASMPSRWQGRWWQYF.

The rearrangement joins TRBV5-8 to TRBJ1-3, with a tentative D call TRBD1 (6 bases). Trimming left V 3 bases short and J 2 bases short, with 9 bases between. CDR3 size: 14 residues. Germline-derived CDR1 and CDR2 are SGHTS and YDEGEE. CDR3 nucleotides: TGTGCCAGCAGCTGGCAGGGGCCTGGAAACACCATATATTTT. Protein: CASSWQGPGNTIYF.

Regarding this clone: Different DNA sequences within this sample yield the same CDR3. This chain uses TRBV29-1 with TRBJ1-4; D gene uncertain. CDR1 and CDR2 (germline): SQVTM, ANQGSEA. This CDR3 comprises 11 residues. With 4 bases removed from V and 4 bases from J, the gap between germline ends came to 4 bases. The CDR3 loop is CSVVLNEKLFF. The CDR3 DNA follows: TGCAGCGTTGTTCTTAATGAAAAACTGTTTTTT.

This clone has only one observation. V gene TRBV27 combines with J gene TRBJ2-3; 7 nucleotides agree with TRBD2. The CDR3 runs 14 residues. The J segment lost 4 bases and the V segment lost 2 bases, leaving 3 bases of the junction unmatched. Per germline, CDR1 MNHEY and CDR2 SMNVEV (reference sequence). The CDR3, as DNA: TGTGCCAGCAGTTTAGGGCTAGCGGCAGATACGCAGTATTTT. Amino acids: CASSLGLAADTQYF.

CDR3 in DNA: TGTGCCAGCAGCGGTAGCGGGAGGGCGTACAATGAGCAGTTCTTC. It yields the protein CASSGSGRAYNEQFF. This rearrangement joins TRBV5-6 to TRBJ2-1, with 11 bases lining up with TRBD2. The CDR3 has 15 residues. Germline lookup yields CDR1 SGHDT and CDR2 YYEEEE. With V trimmed by 4 bases and J by 4 bases, 4 bases remained unmatched.

This clone was detected only a few times. The chain employs TRBV27 and TRBJ2-7, with D possibly TRBD1 on 6 matching bases. CDR1 and CDR2 from the germline V gene are MNHEY and SMNVEV (reference sequence). The CDR3 totals 13 residues. V was pared by 6 bases and J by 5 bases, with 14 bases between. The CDR3 DNA reads as TGTGCCAGCAGCTTCACGACAGGTCACGAGCAGTACTTC. The encoded protein is CASSFTTGHEQYF.

The gene calls are TRBV6-1 and TRBJ1-5, with D unresolved. Trimming stripped 6 bases from V and 3 bases from J, with 15 bases between. CDR3 length: 15 residues. The V gene's germline CDR1 is MNHNS and CDR2 SASEGT. CDR3 in amino acids: CASRAFHSFNQPQHF. CDR3 in DNA: TGTGCCAGCAGGGCCTTTCACAGCTTCAATCAGCCCCAGCATTTT.

Notes on this clone: The identical CDR3 is also encoded by other nucleotide sequences in the sample. The rearrangement links TRBV7-3 to TRBJ2-5; TRBD2 agrees at 12 bases. Germline-derived CDR1 and CDR2 are SGHTA and FQGTGA. The ends lost 4 bases at V and 5 bases at J; junction bases unmatched: 2. The length of the CDR3 is 14 residues. For the CDR3, the DNA is TGTGCCAGCAGCTCTAGCGGGAGGGGGGAGACCCAGTACTTC. It yields the protein CASSSSGRGETQYF.

The chain has TRBV9 and TRBJ2-2, with TRBD1 matching over 7 bases. Germline CDR1 SGDLS, CDR2 YYNGEE. The CDR3 length is 13 residues. J lost 6 bases, V lost 1 base, and 0 bases had no gene match. In DNA, the CDR3 is TGTGCCAGCAGCGTACAGGGGGCCGGGGAGCTGTTTTTT. Translated: CASSVQGAGELFF.

The gene calls are TRBV19 and TRBJ2-1; 9 bases fit TRBD2. The J segment lost 4 bases and the V segment lost 6 bases, leaving 10 bases of the junction unmatched. Germline-derived CDR1 and CDR2 are LNHDA and SQIVND (reference sequence). CDR3 length: 16 amino acids. CDR3 protein: CASRQQGTSGYNEQFF. The CDR3 nucleotides read TGTGCCAGTAGACAACAGGGTACTAGCGGGTACAATGAGCAGTTCTTC.

CDR3 protein: CASSEFRVYQETQYF. For the CDR3, the DNA is TGTGCCAGCAGTGAATTTCGGGTTTACCAAGAGACCCAGTACTTC. This sequence joins TRBV2 and TRBJ2-5; no clear D. The CDR3 is made up of 15 amino acids. Per the germline V gene, CDR1 is SNHLY and CDR2 is FYNNEI. V was shortened by 2 bases and J by 0 bases, with 10 bases between the two germline ends.

The J gene is TRBJ2-6, the V gene TRBV7-9, with 9 bases fitting TRBD1. Germline CDR1 is SEHNR and CDR2 is FQNEAQ (reference sequence). V trimming: 5 bases; J trimming: 2 bases; junction bases outside the gene matches: 10. CDR3 length equals 18 residues. CDR3 DNA: TGTGCCAGCAGCCCACGTCCCGGGACAGGGACTGGGGCCAACGTCCTGACTTTC. The encoded protein is CASSPRPGTGTGANVLTF.

The chain links TRBV19 to TRBJ2-1, with D possibly matching TRBD2 (5 bases). Trimming cost V 5 bases and J 10 bases, with 12 bases left between them. Germline CDR1 reads LNHDA; CDR2 reads SQIVND (reference sequence). The CDR3 is 12 amino acids. The CDR3 DNA sequence: TGTGCCAGTAGTGGGATCCGGGGAGAGCAGTTCTTC. Translation gives CASSGIRGEQFF.

The J gene is TRBJ2-7, the V gene TRBV6-5; 7 bases map to TRBD2. The CDR3 is 14 amino acids. Germline-derived CDR1 and CDR2 are MNHEY and SVGAGI. V gave up 3 bases and J gave up 2 bases; unmatched junction bases: 4. The CDR3: CASSYGGRAYEQYF. The CDR3 region has the DNA TGTGCCAGCAGTTATGGGGGGAGGGCCTACGAGCAGTACTTC.

The rearrangement links TRBV4-2 to TRBJ2-7, with 9 bases aligning to TRBD1. V was clipped by 5 bases and J by 2 bases; unmatched bases: 10. CDR1 LGHNA and CDR2 YNFKEQ come from the germline V gene. This CDR3 region has 16 residues. The CDR3 DNA reads as TGTGCCAGCAGCTTTGGACAGGGGACCCCCGCCTACGAGCAGTACTTC. The encoded protein is CASSFGQGTPAYEQYF.

This clone was counted once. This chain connects TRBV5-1 to TRBJ2-1, with 16 nucleotides matching TRBD2. Germline CDR1 is SGHRS and CDR2 is YFSETQ. The CDR3 has 15 residues. With 4 bases clipped from V and 10 bases from J, the junction kept 5 bases outside the gene matches. CDR3 DNA: TGCGCCAGCAGCGTAGGGACTAGCGGGAGGGGCGAGCAGTTCTTC. Translated, it gives CASSVGTSGRGEQFF.

This sequence joins TRBV5-1 and TRBJ2-1, with unresolved D. CDR1 and CDR2 (germline): SGHRS, YFSETQ. There are 16 residues in the CDR3. V shed 0 bases and J shed 9 bases, with 19 bases lying between them. In DNA, the CDR3 is TGCGCCAGCAGCTTGGGCCACGGTCTAGTTTCAGCTGAGCAGTTCTTC. It is translated as CASSLGHGLVSAEQFF.

The rearrangement uses TRBV9 and TRBJ2-7; D is undetermined. V shed 0 bases and J shed 1 base, with 11 bases lying between them. The CDR3 spans 15 residues. CDR1 and CDR2 from the germline V gene are SGDLS and YYNGEE. CDR3 loop: CASSVERVPSYEQYF. In DNA, the CDR3 is TGTGCCAGCAGCGTAGAACGGGTTCCGTCCTACGAGCAGTACTTC. The full variable domain, completed using reference TRBV9 and TRBJ2-7, is DSGVTQTPKHLITATGQRVTLRCSPRSGDLSVYWYQQSLDQGLQFLIQYYNGEERAKGNILERFSAQQFPDLHSELNLSSLELGDSALYFCASSVERVPSYEQYFGPGTRLTVT.